This T cell receptor (beta chain) was recorded in a study of cytomegalovirus exposure and HLA in healthy donors. Study-level background: Of a few hundred genotyped donors, approximately 84% clustered with self-reported Caucasian donors. Findings and caveats of the study: The study labeled around 160 TCR beta chains cytomegalovirus-associated. HLA-A and HLA-B allele assignments for most subjects were reportedly predicted accurately using TCR beta sequences. Upon later analysis, TCR association rates were observed to vary by HLA locus, being highest for DRB1 and lowest for HLA-C.

The primer mix had 60 Vbeta and 13 Jbeta primers. Using immunoSEQ multiplex PCR, the repertoire was profiled, and TCRdb retains in-frame clones only, with some absent. The profile covers fewer than 250,000 clones, with roughly 80% appearing a single time and around 3% taken by the ten largest. A note on this clone: Its specificity is not known. Other DNA variants within this sample encode the same CDR3.

Germline CDR1 reads LGHNA; CDR2 reads YSLEER. This CDR3 spans 15 amino acids. V was cut by 1 base and J by 3 bases, with 12 bases left in between. The TCR comes from a man younger than 45 in good health and CMV-seronegative. The material sequenced was PBMCs. The V gene is TRBV4-3, the J gene TRBJ1-1; tentatively, D is TRBD1 (5 bases). CDR3 in DNA: TGCGCCAGCAGCCAAGGCAGGGTGATAGACACTGAAGCTTTCTTT. Translating it yields CASSQGRVIDTEAFF.